These 6 T cell receptor beta chains were sequenced from one sample in a study of cytomegalovirus exposure and HLA in healthy donors. The PCR ran on 60 Vbeta and 13 Jbeta primers. Clones were sequenced by immunoSEQ multiplex PCR, and TCRdb holds only the in-frame ones, with some missing. The data show under 200,000 clones, around three quarters seen once. Sample: PBMCs. These receptors originate from a man aged 50-60 years in good health and CMV-seropositive.

The genes are TRBV27 and TRBJ1-2; 7 nucleotides align to TRBD1. The J segment lost 5 bases and the V segment lost 4 bases, leaving 10 bases of the junction unmatched. The CDR3 totals 15 residues. Germline CDR1 MNHEY, CDR2 SMNVEV (reference sequence). DNA of the CDR3: TGTGCCAGCAGTTCGAGTGGGGGACAGAGATATGGCTACACCTTC. This sequence encodes CASSSSGGQRYGYTF.

V is TRBV9 and J is TRBJ2-2, with 7 nucleotides matching TRBD1. J lost 5 bases, V lost 3 bases, and 10 bases had no gene match. Germline-derived CDR1 and CDR2 are SGDLS and YYNGEE. CDR3 length: 16 residues. CDR3 sequence reads: CASSARQGSATGELFF. The DNA of the CDR3 is TGTGCCAGCAGCGCCCGACAGGGATCGGCGACCGGGGAGCTGTTTTTT.

V usage is TRBV29-1 and J usage is TRBJ2-5; D possibly corresponds to TRBD2 (6 bases). The CDR3 has 15 residues. Trimming took off 4 bases at V and 1 base at J, with 16 bases between the two ends. Germline values: CDR1 SQVTM, CDR2 ANQGSEA. The CDR3 DNA sequence: TGCAGCGTTGGCCCCCTAGGAGGGTTCCAAGAGACCCAGTACTTC. Translated, it gives CSVGPLGGFQETQYF.

The chain carries TRBV5-6 and TRBJ1-1; D is perhaps TRBD1 (5 bases). V was cut by 4 bases and J by 0 bases, with 22 bases left in between. The length of the CDR3 is 18 residues. In germline, CDR1 is SGHDT, CDR2 YYEEEE. The CDR3 DNA is TGTGCCAGCAGCGCTAATGTCATACAAGGGGTAATGAACACTGAAGCTTTCTTT. Protein product: CASSANVIQGVMNTEAFF. Variable domain in full (rest from reference TRBV5-6 and TRBJ1-1): DAGVTQSPTHLIKTRGQQVTLRCSPKSGHDTVSWYQQALGQGPQFIFQYYEEEERQRGNFPDRFSGHQFPNYSSELNVNALLLGDSALYLCASSANVIQGVMNTEAFFGQGTRLTVV.

This clone came up once. The gene calls are TRBV4-3 and TRBJ1-6; 10 bases agree with TRBD1. J lost 10 bases, V lost 1 base, and 4 bases had no gene match. Per germline, CDR1 LGHNA and CDR2 YSLEER. CDR3 size: 15 residues. CDR3 bases: TGCGCCAGCAGCCAAGGGACAGGGGGAGGATCACCCCTCCACTTT. Translated: CASSQGTGGGSPLHF.

The chain carries TRBV21-1 and TRBJ2-5; the table's D call TRBD1 went unverified against the DNA. TRBV21-1 constitutes a pseudogene. This CDR3 contains 15 residues. The CDR3 DNA sequence: TGTGCCAGCAGCAAGTGGACAGCCAGCCGGGAGACCCAGTACTTC. It is translated as CASSKWTASRETQYF.